Presented here are 3 T cell receptor beta chains from one specimen sequenced in a study of CD8+ T cells in alopecia areata. Extraction and reverse transcription of RNA yielded cDNA as the sequencing template. The data were produced by immunoSEQ multiplex PCR, yet TCRdb's version contains in-frame clones alone and is incomplete. Here the sample spans under 200,000 clones, 65% being singletons. Treatment in this sample: oral pan-JAK inhibitor, 5-10 mg twice daily. This specimen consisted of CD4+ T cells sorted from blood, obtained at week 4, from a patient treated with tofacitinib. The receptors here all came from a human donor with alopecia areata.

The chain employs TRBV5-1 and TRBJ1-1; 8 positions match TRBD1. The CDR3 has 14 amino acids. Germline CDR1 is SGHRS and CDR2 is YFSETQ. The ends lost 4 bases at V and 2 bases at J; junction bases unmatched: 4. CDR3 amino acids: CASSPGQGNTEAFF. CDR3 DNA: TGCGCCAGCAGCCCAGGACAGGGCAACACTGAAGCTTTCTTT. Full variable domain (remainder filled in from reference TRBV5-1 and TRBJ1-1): KAGVTQTPRYLIKTRGQQVTLSCSPISGHRSVSWYQQTPGQGLQFLFEYFSETQRNKGNFPGRFSGRQFSNSRSEMNVSTLELGDSALYLCASSPGQGNTEAFFGQGTRLTVV.

The gene calls are TRBV19 and TRBJ2-5; TRBD2 is a possible D gene (7 bases). CDR3 length: 15 amino acids. V was trimmed by 6 bases and J by 5 bases, leaving 19 bases between them. Germline values: CDR1 LNHDA, CDR2 SQIVND (reference sequence). CDR3 amino acids: CASRPHRGAVETQYF. The CDR3 nucleotides read TGTGCCAGTAGGCCCCATCGGGGGGCTGTCGAGACCCAGTACTTC.

This clone was seen only a few times. The chain couples TRBV4-2 to TRBJ2-7; 8 nucleotides line up with TRBD1. V shed 4 bases and J 4 bases; nucleotides not matched to a gene: 3. The CDR3 length is 13 residues. Germline V gene data show CDR1 as LGHNA and CDR2 as YNFKEQ. CDR3 amino acids: CASSLRGQYEQYF. CDR3 DNA sequence: TGTGCCAGCAGCCTCAGGGGGCAATACGAGCAGTACTTC.